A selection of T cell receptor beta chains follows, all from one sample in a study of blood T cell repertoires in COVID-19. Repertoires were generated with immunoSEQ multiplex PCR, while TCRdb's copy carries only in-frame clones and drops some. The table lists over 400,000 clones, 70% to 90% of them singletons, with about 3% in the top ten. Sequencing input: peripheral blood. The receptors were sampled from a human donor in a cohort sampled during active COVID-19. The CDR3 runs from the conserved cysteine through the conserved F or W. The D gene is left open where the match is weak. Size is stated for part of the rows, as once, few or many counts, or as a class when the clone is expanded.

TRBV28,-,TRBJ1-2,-,CASSLITAYGYTF,TGTGCCAGCAGTTTAATAACAGCCTATGGCTACACCTTC
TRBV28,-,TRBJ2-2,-,CASSPTWAGNIGGELFF,TGTGCCAGCAGTCCAACGTGGGCGGGAAATATCGGCGGGGAGCTGTTTTTT
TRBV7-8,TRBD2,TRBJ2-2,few,CAGGLAGRTGELFF,TGTGCGGGGGGGCTAGCGGGACGCACCGGGGAGCTGTTTTTT
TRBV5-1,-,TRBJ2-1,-,CASSLGARDNEQFF,TGCGCCAGCAGCTTGGGGGCGCGGGACAATGAGCAGTTCTTC
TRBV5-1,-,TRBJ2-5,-,CASSMGSQETQYF,TGCGCCAGCAGCATGGGCAGTCAAGAGACCCAGTACTTC
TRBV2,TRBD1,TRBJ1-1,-,CASTGQGENTEAFF,TGTGCCAGCACCGGACAGGGGGAGAACACTGAAGCTTTCTTT
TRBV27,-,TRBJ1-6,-,CASSLSRSGTLHF,TGTGCCAGCAGTTTGTCCCGCAGCGGAACCCTCCACTTT
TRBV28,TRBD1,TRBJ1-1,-,CASSAGGGGNTEAFF,TGTGCCAGCAGCGCAGGGGGCGGAGGTAACACTGAAGCTTTCTTT
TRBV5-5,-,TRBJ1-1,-,CASSLGVPTTEAFF,TGTGCCAGCAGCTTGGGAGTCCCTACCACTGAAGCTTTCTTT
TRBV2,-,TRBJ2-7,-,CASSGEPYEQYF,TGTGCCAGCAGCGGGGAACCCTACGAGCAGTACTTC
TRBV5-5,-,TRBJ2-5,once,CASSWASQETQYF,TGTGCCAGCAGCTGGGCCAGCCAAGAGACCCAGTACTTC
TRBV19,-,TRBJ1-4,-,CASSYGEATNEKLFF,TGTGCCAGTAGTTACGGGGAAGCCACTAATGAAAAACTGTTTTTT
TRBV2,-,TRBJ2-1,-,CASSERQVKRNEQFF,TGTGCCAGCAGTGAAAGACAGGTTAAACGTAATGAGCAGTTCTTC
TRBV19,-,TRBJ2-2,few,CASSPPAGELFF,TGTGCCAGTAGTCCCCCTGCCGGGGAGCTGTTTTTT
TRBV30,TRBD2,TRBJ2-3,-,CAWNGKAGSTDTQYF,TGTGCCTGGAACGGGAAAGCGGGAAGCACAGATACGCAGTATTTT
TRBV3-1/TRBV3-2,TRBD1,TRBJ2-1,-,CASSRTGPGDNEQFF,TGTGCCAGCAGCCGGACAGGGCCGGGGGACAATGAGCAGTTCTTC
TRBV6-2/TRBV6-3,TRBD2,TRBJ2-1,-,CASSWAGEGNEQFF,TGTGCCAGCAGTTGGGCGGGAGAAGGGAATGAGCAGTTCTTC
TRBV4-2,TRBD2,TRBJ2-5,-,CASSPRLAGETQYF,TGTGCCAGCAGCCCCCGACTAGCTGGAGAGACCCAGTACTTC
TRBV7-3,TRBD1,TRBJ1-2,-,CASSLSSTGYGYTF,TGTGCCAGCAGCTTATCTTCGACAGGGTATGGCTACACCTTC
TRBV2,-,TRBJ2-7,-,CASSGWRDREYF,TGTGCCAGCAGTGGGTGGCGGGATCGAGAGTACTTC
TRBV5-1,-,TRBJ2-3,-,CASSPEVLRLLSTDTQYF,TGCGCCAGCAGCCCGGAGGTCCTACGGTTACTAAGCACAGATACGCAGTATTTT
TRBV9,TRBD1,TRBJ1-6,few,CASSYGQDFNSPLHF,TGTGCCAGCAGCTACGGACAGGACTTTAATTCACCCCTCCACTTT
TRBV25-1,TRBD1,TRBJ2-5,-,CASSEARGREETQYF,TGTGCCAGCAGTGAGGCCAGGGGGCGGGAAGAGACCCAGTACTTC
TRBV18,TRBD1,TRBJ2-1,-,CASSPGQADEQFF,TGTGCCAGCTCACCTGGACAGGCCGATGAGCAGTTCTTC
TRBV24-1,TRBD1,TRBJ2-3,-,CATSDRDSRTDTQYF,TGTGCCACCAGTGACAGGGACAGTCGCACAGATACGCAGTATTTT
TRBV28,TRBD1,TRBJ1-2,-,CASSLRDRHLYGYTF,TGTGCCAGCAGTCTCCGGGACAGGCACCTATATGGCTACACCTTC
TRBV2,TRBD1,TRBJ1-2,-,CASSAPQGAGGGYTF,TGTGCCAGCAGCGCTCCACAGGGGGCGGGTGGCGGCTACACCTTC
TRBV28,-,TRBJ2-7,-,CASRLDGRVNEQYF,TGTGCCAGCCGCCTGGACGGCAGGGTCAACGAGCAGTACTTC
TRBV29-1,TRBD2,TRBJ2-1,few,CSVAPSGRYNEQFF,TGCAGCGTCGCGCCTAGCGGGAGATACAATGAGCAGTTCTTC
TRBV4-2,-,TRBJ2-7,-,CASSQARDSYEQYF,TGTGCCAGCAGCCAAGCTCGCGACTCCTACGAGCAGTACTTC
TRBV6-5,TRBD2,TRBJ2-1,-,CASSSRGLAGALGEFF,TGTGCCAGCAGTTCAAGGGGACTAGCGGGGGCGCTAGGCGAGTTCTTC
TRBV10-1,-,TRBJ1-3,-,CASRFAREAPKNSGNTIYF,TGCGCCAGCAGGTTTGCTCGGGAGGCTCCCAAGAACTCTGGAAACACCATATATTTT
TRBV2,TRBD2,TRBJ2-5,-,CASSLLATYQETQYF,TGTGCCAGCAGTTTACTAGCGACTTACCAAGAGACCCAGTACTTC
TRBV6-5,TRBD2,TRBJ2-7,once,CASSYGSGAPYEQYF,TGTGCCAGCAGTTACGGGAGCGGGGCCCCCTACGAGCAGTACTTC
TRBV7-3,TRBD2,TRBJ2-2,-,CASSSSGGANTGELFF,TGTGCCAGCAGCTCGAGCGGGGGGGCGAACACCGGGGAGCTGTTTTTT
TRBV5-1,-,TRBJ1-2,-,CASSLMGDRNYGYTF,TGCGCCAGCAGCTTGATGGGAGACAGGAACTATGGCTACACCTTC
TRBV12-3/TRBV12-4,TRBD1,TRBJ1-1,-,CASNDRVGPEAFF,TGTGCCAGCAACGACAGGGTTGGACCTGAAGCTTTCTTT
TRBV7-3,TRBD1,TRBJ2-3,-,CASRGQTDTQYF,TGTGCCAGCAGGGGACAGACAGATACGCAGTATTTT
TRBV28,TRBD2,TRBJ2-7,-,CASTGGALGSYEQYF,TGTGCCAGCACCGGGGGGGCGTTGGGTTCCTACGAGCAGTACTTC
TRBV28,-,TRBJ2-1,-,CASSLAGLNEQFF,TGTGCCAGCAGTTTGGCAGGGCTCAATGAGCAGTTCTTC
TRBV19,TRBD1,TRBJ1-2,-,CASTPDRASGYTF,TGTGCCAGTACCCCGGACAGGGCGAGTGGCTACACCTTC
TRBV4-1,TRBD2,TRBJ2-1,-,CASSQDPSGSLYNEQFF,TGCGCCAGCAGCCAAGATCCCAGCGGGAGTTTGTACAATGAGCAGTTCTTC
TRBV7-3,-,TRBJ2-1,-,CASSPISGGAEQFF,TGTGCCAGCAGCCCAATTTCAGGCGGGGCTGAGCAGTTCTTC
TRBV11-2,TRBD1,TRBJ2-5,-,CASSYTRGNNRETQYF,TGTGCCAGCAGCTATACCAGGGGGAACAACCGGGAGACCCAGTACTTC
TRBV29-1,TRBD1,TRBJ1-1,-,CSAITGGNTEAFF,TGCAGCGCGATAACAGGGGGGAACACTGAAGCTTTCTTT
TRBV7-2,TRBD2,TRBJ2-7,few,CASSLGTRSYEQYF,TGTGCCAGCAGCTTAGGGACTAGATCCTACGAGCAGTACTTC
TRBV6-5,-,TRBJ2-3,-,CASILWGQGTDTQYF,TGTGCCAGCATCCTCTGGGGGCAGGGGACAGATACGCAGTATTTT
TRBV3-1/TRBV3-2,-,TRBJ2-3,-,CASSLTEGPDTQYF,TGTGCCAGCAGCCTAACCGAGGGTCCCGATACGCAGTATTTT
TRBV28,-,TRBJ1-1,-,CASSFQGREVNTEAFF,TGTGCCAGCAGTTTCCAGGGGCGAGAGGTGAACACTGAAGCTTTCTTT
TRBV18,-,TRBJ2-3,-,CASSPPRASSGVTQYF,TGTGCCAGCTCACCACCGCGCGCGTCCTCGGGGGTGACGCAGTATTTT
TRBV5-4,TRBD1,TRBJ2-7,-,CASSSDRVRYEQYF,TGTGCCAGCAGCTCGGACAGGGTTCGATACGAGCAGTACTTC
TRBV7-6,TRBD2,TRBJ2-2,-,CASSGTSGSGELFF,TGTGCCAGCTCCGGGACTAGCGGGTCGGGGGAGCTGTTTTTT
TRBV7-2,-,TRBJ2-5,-,CASRLGQSQETQYF,TGTGCCAGCAGACTGGGGCAAAGCCAAGAGACCCAGTACTTC
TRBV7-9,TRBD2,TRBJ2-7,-,CASSLRGSTSGGPYEQYF,TGTGCCAGCAGCCTAAGAGGATCTACTAGCGGGGGCCCCTACGAGCAGTACTTC
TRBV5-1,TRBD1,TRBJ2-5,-,CASSLAPGQGVSKTQYF,TGCGCCAGCAGCTTGGCGCCGGGACAGGGAGTGTCGAAGACCCAGTACTTC
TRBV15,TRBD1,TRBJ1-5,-,CATSRQGAGSNQPQHF,TGTGCCACCAGCAGGCAGGGGGCTGGAAGCAATCAGCCCCAGCATTTT
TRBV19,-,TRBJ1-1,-,CASSIGDTEGDEAFF,TGTGCCAGTAGTATAGGGGACACTGAAGGGGATGAAGCTTTCTTT
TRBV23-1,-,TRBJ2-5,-,CASSQRPPGMQETQYF,TGCGCCAGCAGTCAAAGGCCCCCAGGGATGCAAGAGACCCAGTACTTC
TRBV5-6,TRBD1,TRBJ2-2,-,CASSSWDRDTGELFF,TGTGCCAGCAGCTCATGGGACAGGGACACCGGGGAGCTGTTTTTT
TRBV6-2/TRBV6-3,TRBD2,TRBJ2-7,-,CASSYWPGLAGMYEQYF,TGTGCCAGCAGTTACTGGCCGGGACTAGCGGGAATGTACGAGCAGTACTTC